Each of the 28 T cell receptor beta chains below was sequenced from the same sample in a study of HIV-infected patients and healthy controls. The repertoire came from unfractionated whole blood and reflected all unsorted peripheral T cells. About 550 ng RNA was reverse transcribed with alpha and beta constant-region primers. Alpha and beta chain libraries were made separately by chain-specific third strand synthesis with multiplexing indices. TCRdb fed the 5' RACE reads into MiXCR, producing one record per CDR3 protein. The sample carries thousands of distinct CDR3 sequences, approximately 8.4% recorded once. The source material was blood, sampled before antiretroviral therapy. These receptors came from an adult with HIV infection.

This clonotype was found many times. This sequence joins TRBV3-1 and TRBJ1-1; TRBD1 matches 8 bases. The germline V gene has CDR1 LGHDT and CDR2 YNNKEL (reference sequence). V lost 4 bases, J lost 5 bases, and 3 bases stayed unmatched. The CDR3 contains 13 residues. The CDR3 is CASSRTGNTEAFF. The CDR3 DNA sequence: TGTGCCAGCAGCCGGACAGGGAATACTGAAGCTTTCTTT.

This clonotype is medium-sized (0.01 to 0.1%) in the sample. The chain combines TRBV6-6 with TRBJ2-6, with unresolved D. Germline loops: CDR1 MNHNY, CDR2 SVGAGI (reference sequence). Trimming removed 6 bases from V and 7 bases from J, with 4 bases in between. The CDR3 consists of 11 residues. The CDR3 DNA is TGTGCCAGCAGCCCTGCCAACGTCCTGACTTTC. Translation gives CASSPANVLTF.

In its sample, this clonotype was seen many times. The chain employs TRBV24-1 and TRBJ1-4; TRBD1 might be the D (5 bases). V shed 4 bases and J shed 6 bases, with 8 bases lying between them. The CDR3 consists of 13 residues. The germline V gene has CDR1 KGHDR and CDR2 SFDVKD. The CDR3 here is CATSDTGDEKLFF. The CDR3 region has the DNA TGTGCCACCAGTGACACAGGTGATGAAAAACTGTTTTTT.

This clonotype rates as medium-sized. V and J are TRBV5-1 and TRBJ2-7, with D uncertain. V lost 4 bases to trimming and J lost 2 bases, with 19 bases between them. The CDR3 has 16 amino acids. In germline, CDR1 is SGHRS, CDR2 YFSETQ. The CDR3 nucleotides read TGCGCCAGCAGCCAGCCAAATTCGCAGCATACCTACGAGCAGTACTTC. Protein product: CASSQPNSQHTYEQYF.

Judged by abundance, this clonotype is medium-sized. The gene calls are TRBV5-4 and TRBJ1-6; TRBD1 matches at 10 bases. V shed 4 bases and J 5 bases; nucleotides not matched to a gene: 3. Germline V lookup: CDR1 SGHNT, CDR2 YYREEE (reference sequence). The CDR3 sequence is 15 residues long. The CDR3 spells CASSRGQGDNSPLHF. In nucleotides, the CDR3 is TGTGCCAGCAGCCGCGGACAGGGGGATAATTCACCCCTCCACTTT. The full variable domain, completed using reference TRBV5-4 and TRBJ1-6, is ETGVTQSPTHLIKTRGQQVTLRCSSQSGHNTVSWYQQALGQGPQFIFQYYREEENGRGNFPPRFSGLQFPNYSSELNVNALELDDSALYLCASSRGQGDNSPLHFGNGTRLTVT.

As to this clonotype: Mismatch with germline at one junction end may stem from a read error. CDR3: CASSLVQSDTQYF. The CDR3 DNA is TGTGCTAGCAGCTTAGTTCAGTCCGATACGCAGTATTTT. This rearrangement joins TRBV7-7 to TRBJ2-3; D call uncertain. CDR3 length: 13 residues. Germline V gives CDR1 SSHAT, CDR2 FNYEAQ (reference sequence).

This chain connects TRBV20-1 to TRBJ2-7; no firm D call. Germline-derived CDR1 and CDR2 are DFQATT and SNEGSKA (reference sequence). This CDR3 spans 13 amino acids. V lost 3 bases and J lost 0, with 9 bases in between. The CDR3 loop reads CSASGRSSYEQYF. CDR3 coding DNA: TGCAGTGCTAGTGGCAGAAGCTCCTACGAGCAGTACTTC.

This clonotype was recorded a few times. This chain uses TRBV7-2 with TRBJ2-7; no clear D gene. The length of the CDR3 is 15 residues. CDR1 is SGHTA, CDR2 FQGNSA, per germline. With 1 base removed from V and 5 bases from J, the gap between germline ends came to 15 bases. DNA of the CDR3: TGTGCCAGCAGCTTAGGTCCGAAAGGAGTCCACGAGCAGTACTTC. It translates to CASSLGPKGVHEQYF.

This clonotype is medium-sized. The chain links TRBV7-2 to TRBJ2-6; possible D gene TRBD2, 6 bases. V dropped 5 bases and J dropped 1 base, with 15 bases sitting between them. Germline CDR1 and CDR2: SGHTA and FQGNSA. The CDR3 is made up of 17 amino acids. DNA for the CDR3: TGTGCCAGCAGCCCGTCCGGGACTCAATCTGGGGCCAACGTCCTGACTTTC. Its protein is CASSPSGTQSGANVLTF.

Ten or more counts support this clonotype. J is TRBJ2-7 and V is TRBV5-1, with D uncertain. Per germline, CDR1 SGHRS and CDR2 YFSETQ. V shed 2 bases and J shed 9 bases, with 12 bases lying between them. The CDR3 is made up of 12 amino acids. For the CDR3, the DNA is TGCGCCAGCAGCTTACCGGGCCCGGGGCAGTACTTC. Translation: CASSLPGPGQYF.

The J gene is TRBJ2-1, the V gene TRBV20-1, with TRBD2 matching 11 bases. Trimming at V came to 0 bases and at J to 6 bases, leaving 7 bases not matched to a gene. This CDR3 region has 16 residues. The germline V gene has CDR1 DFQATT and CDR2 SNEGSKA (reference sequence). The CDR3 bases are TGCAGTGCTAGAGATACGGCTAGCGGGAGGTTCAATGAGCAGTTCTTC. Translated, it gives CSARDTASGRFNEQFF.

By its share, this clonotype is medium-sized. The CDR3 DNA follows: TGTGCCAGCAGCCCCTGGCCCGCTAATCAGCCCCAGCATTTT. Translated, it gives CASSPWPANQPQHF. The chain uses TRBV27 and TRBJ1-5; D not resolved. The V gene lost 6 bases and the J gene lost 4 bases, with 13 bases spanning the gap. The CDR3 covers 14 residues. CDR1 and CDR2 (germline): MNHEY, SMNVEV (reference sequence).

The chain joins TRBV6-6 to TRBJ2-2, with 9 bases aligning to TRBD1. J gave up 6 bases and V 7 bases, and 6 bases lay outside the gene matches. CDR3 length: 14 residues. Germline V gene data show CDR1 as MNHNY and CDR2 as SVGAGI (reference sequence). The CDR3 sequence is CASTRTGASGELFF. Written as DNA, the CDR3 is TGTGCCAGCACCCGGACAGGGGCATCCGGGGAGCTGTTTTTT.

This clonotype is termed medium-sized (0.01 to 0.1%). The CDR3, as DNA: TGTGCCAGCAGCCCCAACAGGGGGGGGACTGAAGCTTTCTTT. Its translation is CASSPNRGGTEAFF. The genes are TRBV9 and TRBJ1-1; 8 bases are a match to TRBD1. Unmatched junction bases numbered 7, after V lost 4 bases and J lost 5 bases. The germline CDR1 and CDR2 sequences are SGDLS and YYNGEE. The CDR3 covers 14 residues. The whole variable domain, remainder taken from reference TRBV9 and TRBJ1-1, is DSGVTQTPKHLITATGQRVTLRCSPRSGDLSVYWYQQSLDQGLQFLIQYYNGEERAKGNILERFSAQQFPDLHSELNLSSLELGDSALYFCASSPNRGGTEAFFGQGTRLTVV.

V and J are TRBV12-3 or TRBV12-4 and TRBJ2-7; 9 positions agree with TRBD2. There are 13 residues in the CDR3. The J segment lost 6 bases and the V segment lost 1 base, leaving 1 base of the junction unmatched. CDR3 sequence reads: CASSLGTSAEQYF. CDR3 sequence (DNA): TGTGCCAGCAGTTTAGGGACTAGCGCCGAGCAGTACTTC.

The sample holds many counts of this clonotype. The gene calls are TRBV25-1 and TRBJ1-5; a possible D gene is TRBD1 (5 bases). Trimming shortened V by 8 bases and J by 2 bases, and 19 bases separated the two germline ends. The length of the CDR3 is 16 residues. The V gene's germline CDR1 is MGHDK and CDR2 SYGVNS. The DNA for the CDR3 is TGTGCCAGCTCCCCTTCGGCAGGGTGGGGCAATCAGCCCCAGCATTTT. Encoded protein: CASSPSAGWGNQPQHF.

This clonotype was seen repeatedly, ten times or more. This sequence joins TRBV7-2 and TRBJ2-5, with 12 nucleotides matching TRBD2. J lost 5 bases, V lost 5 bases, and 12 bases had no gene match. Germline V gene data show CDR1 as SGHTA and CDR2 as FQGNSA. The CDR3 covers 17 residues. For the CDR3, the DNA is TGTGCCAGCAGCGAAGCGGCTAGCGGGGGGGCCGGTGAGACCCAGTACTTC. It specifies CASSEAASGGAGETQYF.

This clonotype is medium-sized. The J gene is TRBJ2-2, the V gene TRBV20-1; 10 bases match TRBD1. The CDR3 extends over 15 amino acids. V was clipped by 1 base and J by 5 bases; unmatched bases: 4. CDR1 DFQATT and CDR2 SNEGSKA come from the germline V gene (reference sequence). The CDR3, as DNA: TGCAGTGCTAGAGGCCGGGACAGGGGAACCGGGGAGCTGTTTTTT. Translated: CSARGRDRGTGELFF.

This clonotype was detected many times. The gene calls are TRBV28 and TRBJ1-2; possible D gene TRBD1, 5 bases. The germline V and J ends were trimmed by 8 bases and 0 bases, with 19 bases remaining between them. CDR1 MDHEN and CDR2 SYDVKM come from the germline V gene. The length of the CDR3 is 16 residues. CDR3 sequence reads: CASSSGTALTNYGYTF. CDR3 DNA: TGTGCCAGCTCGTCCGGGACCGCATTAACTAACTATGGCTACACCTTC.

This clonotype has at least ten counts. CDR3 DNA sequence: TGCAGTGCTATGGGGGAATTAGACAAGAGCAACTACGAGCAGTACTTC. Translation: CSAMGELDKSNYEQYF. The chain is built from TRBV20-1 and TRBJ2-7; the D call may be TRBD1 or TRBD2 (5 bases each). The CDR3 extends over 16 amino acids. The germline V gene encodes CDR1 DFQATT and CDR2 SNEGSKA (reference sequence). Trimming took off 4 bases at V and 3 bases at J, with 22 bases between the two ends.

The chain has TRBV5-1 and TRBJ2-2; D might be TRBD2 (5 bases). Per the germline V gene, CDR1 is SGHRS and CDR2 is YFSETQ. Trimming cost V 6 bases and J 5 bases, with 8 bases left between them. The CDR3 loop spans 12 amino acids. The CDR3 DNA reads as TGCGCCAGCACCCGCGGGACCGGGGAGCTGTTTTTT. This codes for CASTRGTGELFF.

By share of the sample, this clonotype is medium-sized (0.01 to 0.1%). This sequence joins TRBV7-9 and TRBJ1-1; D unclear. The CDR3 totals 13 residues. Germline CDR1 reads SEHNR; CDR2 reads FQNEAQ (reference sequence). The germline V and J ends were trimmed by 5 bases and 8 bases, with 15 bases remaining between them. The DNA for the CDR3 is TGTGCCAGCAGCCCGTTAGCCAACCGGGAAGCTTTCTTT. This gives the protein CASSPLANREAFF.

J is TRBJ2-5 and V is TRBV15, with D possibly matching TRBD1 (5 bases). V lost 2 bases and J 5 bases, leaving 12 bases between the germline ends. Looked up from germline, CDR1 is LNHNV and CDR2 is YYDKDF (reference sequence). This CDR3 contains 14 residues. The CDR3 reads CATSRSTGLETQYF. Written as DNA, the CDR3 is TGTGCCACCAGCAGAAGTACAGGTTTGGAGACCCAGTACTTC.

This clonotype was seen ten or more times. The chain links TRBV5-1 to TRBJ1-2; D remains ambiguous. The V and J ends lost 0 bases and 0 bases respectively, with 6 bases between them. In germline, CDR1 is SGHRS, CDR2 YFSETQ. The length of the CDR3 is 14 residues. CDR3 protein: CASSLDPPNYGYTF. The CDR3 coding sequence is TGCGCCAGCAGCTTGGACCCTCCTAACTATGGCTACACCTTC. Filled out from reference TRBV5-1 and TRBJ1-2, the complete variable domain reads KAGVTQTPRYLIKTRGQQVTLSCSPISGHRSVSWYQQTPGQGLQFLFEYFSETQRNKGNFPGRFSGRQFSNSRSEMNVSTLELGDSALYLCASSLDPPNYGYTFGSGTRLTVV.

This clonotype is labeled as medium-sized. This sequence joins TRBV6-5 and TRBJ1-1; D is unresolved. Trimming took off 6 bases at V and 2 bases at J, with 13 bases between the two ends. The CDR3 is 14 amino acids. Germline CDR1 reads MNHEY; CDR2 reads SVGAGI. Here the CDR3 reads CASRTREANTEAFF. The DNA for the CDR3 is TGTGCCAGCAGAACCCGGGAGGCCAACACTGAAGCTTTCTTT.

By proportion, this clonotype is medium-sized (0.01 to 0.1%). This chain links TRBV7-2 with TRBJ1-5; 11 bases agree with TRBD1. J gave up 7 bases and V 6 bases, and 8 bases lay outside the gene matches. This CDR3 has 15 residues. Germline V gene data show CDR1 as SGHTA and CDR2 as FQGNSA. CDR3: CASSLGTGGHQPQHF. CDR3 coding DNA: TGTGCCAGCAGTCTCGGGACAGGGGGACACCAGCCCCAGCATTTT. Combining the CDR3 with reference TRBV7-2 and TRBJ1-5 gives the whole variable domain GAGVSQSPSNKVTEKGKDVELRCDPISGHTALYWYRQSLGQGLEFLIYFQGNSAPDKSGLPSDRFSAERTGGSVSTLTIQRTQQEDSAVYLCASSLGTGGHQPQHFGDGTRLSIL.

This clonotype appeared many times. Here the CDR3 reads CAIRDSQFEQYF. CDR3 coding DNA: TGTGCCATCAGGGACAGTCAGTTCGAGCAGTACTTC. This chain uses TRBV10-3 with TRBJ2-7; D perhaps matches TRBD1 (6 bases). The germline V gene encodes CDR1 ENHRY and CDR2 SYGVKD. The CDR3 consists of 12 residues. The ends were cut back, 6 bases at V and 6 bases at J, with 12 bases in the middle.

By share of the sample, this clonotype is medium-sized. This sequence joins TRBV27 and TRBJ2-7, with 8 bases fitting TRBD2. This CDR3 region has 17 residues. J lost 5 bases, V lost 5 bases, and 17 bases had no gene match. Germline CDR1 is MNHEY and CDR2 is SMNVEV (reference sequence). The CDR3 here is CASSPPPLSGGPHEQYF. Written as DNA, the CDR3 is TGTGCCAGCAGTCCTCCCCCACTGAGCGGGGGACCCCACGAGCAGTACTTC.